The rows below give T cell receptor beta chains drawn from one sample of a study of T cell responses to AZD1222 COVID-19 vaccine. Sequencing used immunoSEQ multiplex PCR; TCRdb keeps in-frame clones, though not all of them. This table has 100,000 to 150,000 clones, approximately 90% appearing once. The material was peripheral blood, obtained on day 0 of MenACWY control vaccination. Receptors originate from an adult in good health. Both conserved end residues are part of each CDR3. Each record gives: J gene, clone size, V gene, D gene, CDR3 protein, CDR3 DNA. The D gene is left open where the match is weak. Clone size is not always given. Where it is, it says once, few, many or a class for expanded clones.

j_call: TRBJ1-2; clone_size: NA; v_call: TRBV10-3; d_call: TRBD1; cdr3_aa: CAISERGQTDGYTF; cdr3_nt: TGTGCCATCAGTGAGAGGGGACAGACCGATGGCTACACCTTC
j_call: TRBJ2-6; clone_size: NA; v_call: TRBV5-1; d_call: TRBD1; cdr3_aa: CASSTRQGATSGANVLTF; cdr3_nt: TGCGCCAGCAGCACCAGACAGGGGGCAACCTCTGGGGCCAACGTCCTGACTTTC
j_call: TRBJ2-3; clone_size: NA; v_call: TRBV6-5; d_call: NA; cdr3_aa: CASSPFRADTQYF; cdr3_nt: TGTGCCAGCAGTCCCTTTAGGGCAGATACGCAGTATTTT
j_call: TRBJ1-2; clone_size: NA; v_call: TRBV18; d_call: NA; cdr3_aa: CASSLKNYGYTF; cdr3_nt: TGTGCCAGCTCCTTGAAAAACTATGGCTACACCTTC
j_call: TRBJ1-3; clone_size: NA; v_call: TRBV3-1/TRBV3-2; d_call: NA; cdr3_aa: CASSQARGGNTIYF; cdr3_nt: TGTGCCAGCAGCCAAGCCAGGGGCGGAAACACCATATATTTT
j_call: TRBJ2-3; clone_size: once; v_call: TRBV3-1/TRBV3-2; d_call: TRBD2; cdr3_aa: CASSFLAAATDTQYF; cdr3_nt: TGTGCCAGCAGCTTCCTAGCGGCGGCCACAGATACGCAGTATTTT
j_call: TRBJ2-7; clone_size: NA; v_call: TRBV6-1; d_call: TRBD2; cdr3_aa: CASSEGGLAPYEQYF; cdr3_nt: TGTGCCAGCAGTGAAGGGGGACTAGCGCCCTACGAGCAGTACTTC
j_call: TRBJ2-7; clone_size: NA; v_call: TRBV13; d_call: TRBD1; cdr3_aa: CASSLEGQGAYEQYF; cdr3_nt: TGTGCCAGCAGCTTAGAAGGACAGGGAGCCTACGAGCAGTACTTC
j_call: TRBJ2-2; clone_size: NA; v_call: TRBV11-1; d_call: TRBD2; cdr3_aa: CASSFLGLANTGELFF; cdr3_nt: TGTGCCAGCAGCTTTTTGGGACTAGCGAACACCGGGGAGCTGTTTTTT
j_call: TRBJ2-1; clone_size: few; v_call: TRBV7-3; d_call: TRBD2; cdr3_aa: CASSLNTAGGPGEQFF; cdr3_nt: TGTGCCAGCAGCTTAAATACAGCGGGAGGGCCTGGTGAGCAGTTCTTC
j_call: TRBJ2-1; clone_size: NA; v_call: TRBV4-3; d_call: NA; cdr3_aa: CASSQEDYNEQFF; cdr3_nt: TGCGCCAGCAGCCAAGAGGACTACAATGAGCAGTTCTTC
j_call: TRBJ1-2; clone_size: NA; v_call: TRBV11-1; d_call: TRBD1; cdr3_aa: CASSPEGATNYGYTF; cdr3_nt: TGTGCCAGCAGTCCGGAGGGGGCTACTAACTATGGCTACACCTTC
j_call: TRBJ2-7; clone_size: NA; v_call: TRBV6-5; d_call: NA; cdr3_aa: CASRQTGSERQYF; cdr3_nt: TGTGCCAGCAGACAGACTGGATCTGAGCGGCAGTACTTC
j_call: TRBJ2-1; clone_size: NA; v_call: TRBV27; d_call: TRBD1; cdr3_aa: CASSFTGGYEQFF; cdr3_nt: TGTGCCAGCAGTTTCACAGGGGGCTATGAGCAGTTCTTC
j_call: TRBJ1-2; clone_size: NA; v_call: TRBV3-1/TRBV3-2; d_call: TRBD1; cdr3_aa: CASSQGTGFGYTF; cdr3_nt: TGTGCCAGCAGCCAAGGGACAGGGTTTGGCTACACCTTC
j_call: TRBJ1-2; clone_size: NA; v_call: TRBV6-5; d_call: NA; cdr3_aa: CASRPRLSYGYTF; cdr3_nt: TGTGCCAGCAGGCCCCGACTAAGCTATGGCTACACCTTC
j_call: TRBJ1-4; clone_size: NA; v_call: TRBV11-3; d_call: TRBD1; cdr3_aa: CASSLSGTDYEKLFF; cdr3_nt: TGTGCCAGCAGCCTCTCCGGGACAGACTATGAAAAACTGTTTTTT
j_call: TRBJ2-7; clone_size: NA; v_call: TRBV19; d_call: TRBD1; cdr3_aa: CASSIAGQGFTYEQYF; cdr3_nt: TGTGCCAGTAGTATAGCCGGACAGGGTTTCACCTACGAGCAGTACTTC
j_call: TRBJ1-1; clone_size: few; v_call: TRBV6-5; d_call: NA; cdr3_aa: CASSSSKNTEAFF; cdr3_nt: TGTGCCAGCAGTTCAAGTAAAAACACTGAAGCTTTCTTT
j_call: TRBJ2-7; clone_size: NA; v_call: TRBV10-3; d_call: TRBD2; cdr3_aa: CAITDPGRVDSYEQYF; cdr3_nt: TGTGCCATCACAGACCCCGGGAGGGTCGACTCCTACGAGCAGTACTTC
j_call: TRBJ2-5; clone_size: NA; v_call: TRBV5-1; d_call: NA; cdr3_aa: CASSFGLQETQYF; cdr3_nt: TGCGCCAGCAGCTTCGGCCTTCAAGAGACCCAGTACTTC
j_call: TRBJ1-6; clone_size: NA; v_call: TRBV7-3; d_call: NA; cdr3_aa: CASSLSMDSPLHF; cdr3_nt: TGTGCCAGCAGCTTAAGTATGGATTCACCCCTCCACTTT
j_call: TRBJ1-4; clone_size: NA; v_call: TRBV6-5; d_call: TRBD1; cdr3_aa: CASSYGDSSEKLFF; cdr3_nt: TGTGCCAGCAGTTACGGGGACAGCTCTGAAAAACTGTTTTTT
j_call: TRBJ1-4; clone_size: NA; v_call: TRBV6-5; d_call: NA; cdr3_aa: CASAMDNEKLFF; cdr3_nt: TGTGCCAGCGCGATGGATAATGAAAAACTGTTTTTT
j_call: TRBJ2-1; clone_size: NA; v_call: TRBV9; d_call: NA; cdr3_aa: CASSTYLGEQFF; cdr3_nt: TGTGCCAGCAGCACTTATCTAGGCGAGCAGTTCTTC
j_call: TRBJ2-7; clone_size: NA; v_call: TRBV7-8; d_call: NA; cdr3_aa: CASSFRGRYEQYF; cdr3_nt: TGTGCCAGCAGCTTTAGAGGGCGGTACGAGCAGTACTTC
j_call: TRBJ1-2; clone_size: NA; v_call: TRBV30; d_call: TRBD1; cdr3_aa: CAWSGTGDGYTF; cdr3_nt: TGTGCCTGGAGTGGGACAGGGGATGGCTACACCTTC
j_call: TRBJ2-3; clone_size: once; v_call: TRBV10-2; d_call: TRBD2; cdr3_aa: CASGLAGVPDTQYF; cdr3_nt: TGCGCCAGCGGTCTAGCGGGAGTCCCAGATACGCAGTATTTT
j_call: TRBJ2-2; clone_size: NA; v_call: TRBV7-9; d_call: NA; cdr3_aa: CASSLLGSTGELFF; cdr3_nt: TGTGCCAGCAGCTTACTCGGGAGCACCGGGGAGCTGTTTTTT
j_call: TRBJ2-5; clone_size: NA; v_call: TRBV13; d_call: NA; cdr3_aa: CASSFVAEKQETQYF; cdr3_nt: TGTGCCAGCAGCTTCGTGGCGGAGAAACAAGAGACCCAGTACTTC
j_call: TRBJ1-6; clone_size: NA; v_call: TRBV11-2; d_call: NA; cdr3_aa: CASSSPQGRNSPLHF; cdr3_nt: TGTGCCAGCAGCTCACCGCAGGGGCGGAATTCACCCCTCCACTTT
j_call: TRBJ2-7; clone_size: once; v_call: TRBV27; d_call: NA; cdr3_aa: CASSPGGAAYEQYF; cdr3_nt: TGTGCCAGCAGCCCCGGAGGAGCGGCCTACGAGCAGTACTTC
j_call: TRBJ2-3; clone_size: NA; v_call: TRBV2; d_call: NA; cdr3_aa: CANQRFLARGTDTQYF; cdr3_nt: TGTGCCAACCAAAGATTCCTAGCGAGGGGCACAGATACGCAGTATTTT
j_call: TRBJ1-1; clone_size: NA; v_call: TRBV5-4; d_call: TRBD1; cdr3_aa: CASSPYRGLNTEAFF; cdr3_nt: TGTGCCAGCAGCCCATACAGGGGGTTGAACACTGAAGCTTTCTTT
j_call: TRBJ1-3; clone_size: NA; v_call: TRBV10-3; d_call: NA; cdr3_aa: CAISDGLHSGNTIYF; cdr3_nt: TGTGCCATCAGTGATGGGTTGCACTCTGGAAACACCATATATTTT
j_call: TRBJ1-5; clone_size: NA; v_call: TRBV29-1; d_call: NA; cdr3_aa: CSAGEYNQPQHF; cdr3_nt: TGCAGCGCAGGGGAGTACAATCAGCCCCAGCATTTT
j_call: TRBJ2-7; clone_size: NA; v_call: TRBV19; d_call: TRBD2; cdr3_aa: CASSIRLAGGIEQYF; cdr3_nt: TGTGCCAGTAGTATCCGACTAGCGGGAGGTATCGAGCAGTACTTC